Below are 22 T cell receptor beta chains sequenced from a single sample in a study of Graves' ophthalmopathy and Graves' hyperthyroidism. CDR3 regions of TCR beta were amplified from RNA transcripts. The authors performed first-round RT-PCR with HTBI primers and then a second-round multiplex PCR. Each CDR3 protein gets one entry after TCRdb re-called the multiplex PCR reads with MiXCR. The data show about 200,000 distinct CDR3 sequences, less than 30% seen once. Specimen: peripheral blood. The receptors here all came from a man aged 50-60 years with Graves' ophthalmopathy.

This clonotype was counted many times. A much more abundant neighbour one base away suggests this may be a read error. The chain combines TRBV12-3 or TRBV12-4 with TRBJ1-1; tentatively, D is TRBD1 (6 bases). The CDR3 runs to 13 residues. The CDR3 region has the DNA TGTGCCAGCAGTTTCTGGGACACTACTGAAGTTTTCTTT. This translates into CASSFWDTTEVFF.

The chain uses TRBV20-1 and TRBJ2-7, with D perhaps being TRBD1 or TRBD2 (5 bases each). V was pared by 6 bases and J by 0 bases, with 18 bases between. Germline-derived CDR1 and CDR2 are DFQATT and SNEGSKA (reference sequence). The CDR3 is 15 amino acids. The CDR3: CSAPRGDPSSYEQYF. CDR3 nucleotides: TGCAGTGCGCCCAGAGGGGACCCCTCCTCCTACGAGCAGTACTTC.

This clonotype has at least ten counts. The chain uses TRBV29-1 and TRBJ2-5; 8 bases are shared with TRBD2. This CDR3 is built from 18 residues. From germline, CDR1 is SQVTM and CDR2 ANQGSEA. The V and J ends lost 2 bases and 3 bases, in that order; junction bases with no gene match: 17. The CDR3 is CSVEQAAHPGLGEETQYF. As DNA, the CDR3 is TGCAGCGTTGAACAAGCCGCCCATCCGGGACTAGGGGAAGAGACCCAGTACTTC.

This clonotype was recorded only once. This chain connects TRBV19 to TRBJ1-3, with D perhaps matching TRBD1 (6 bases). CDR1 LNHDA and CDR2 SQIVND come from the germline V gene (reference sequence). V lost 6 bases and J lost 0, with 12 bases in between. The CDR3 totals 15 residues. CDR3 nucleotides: TGTGCCAGTAGCGAAAGGACAGCCTCTGGAAACACCATATATTTT. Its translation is CASSERTASGNTIYF.

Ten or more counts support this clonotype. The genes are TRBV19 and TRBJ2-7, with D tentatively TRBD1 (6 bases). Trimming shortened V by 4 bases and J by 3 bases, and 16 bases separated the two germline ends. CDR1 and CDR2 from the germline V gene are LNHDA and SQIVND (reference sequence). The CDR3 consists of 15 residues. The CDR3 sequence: CASSSRQGNNYEQYF. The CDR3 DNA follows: TGTGCCAGTAGTAGCCGTCAGGGGAACAACTACGAGCAGTACTTC.

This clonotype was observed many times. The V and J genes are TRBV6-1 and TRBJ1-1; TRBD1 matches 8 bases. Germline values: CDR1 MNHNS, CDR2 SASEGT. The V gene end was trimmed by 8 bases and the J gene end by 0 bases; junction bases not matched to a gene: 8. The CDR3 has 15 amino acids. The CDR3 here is CASAGTGGMNTEAFF. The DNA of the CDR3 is TGTGCCAGCGCTGGGACAGGAGGTATGAACACTGAAGCTTTCTTT.

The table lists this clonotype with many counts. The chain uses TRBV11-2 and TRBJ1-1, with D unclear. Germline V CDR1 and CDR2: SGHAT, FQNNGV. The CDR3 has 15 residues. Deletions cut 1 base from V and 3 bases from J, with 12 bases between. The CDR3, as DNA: TGTGCCAGCAGCTTAGTGGGCGGGTGGGACACTGAAGCTTTCTTT. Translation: CASSLVGGWDTEAFF.

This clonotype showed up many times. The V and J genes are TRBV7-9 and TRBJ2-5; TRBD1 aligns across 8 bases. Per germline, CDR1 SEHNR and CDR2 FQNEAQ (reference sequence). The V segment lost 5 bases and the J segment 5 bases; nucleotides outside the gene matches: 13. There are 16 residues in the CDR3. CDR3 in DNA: TGTGCCAGCAGCCTGATAACGGGGCAGGGGGCTGAGACCCAGTACTTC. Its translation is CASSLITGQGAETQYF.

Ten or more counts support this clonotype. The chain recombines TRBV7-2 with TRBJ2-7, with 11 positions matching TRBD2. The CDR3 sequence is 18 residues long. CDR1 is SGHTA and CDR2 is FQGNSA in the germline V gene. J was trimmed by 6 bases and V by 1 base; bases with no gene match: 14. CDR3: CASSLVAGSSGRSGEQYF. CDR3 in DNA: TGTGCCAGCAGCTTAGTAGCGGGGTCTAGCGGGAGGTCCGGCGAGCAGTACTTC.

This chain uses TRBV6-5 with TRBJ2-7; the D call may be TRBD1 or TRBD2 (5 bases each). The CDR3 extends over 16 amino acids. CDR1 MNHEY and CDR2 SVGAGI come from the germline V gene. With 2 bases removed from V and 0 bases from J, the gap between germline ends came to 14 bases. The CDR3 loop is CASSYAGDGSSYEQYF. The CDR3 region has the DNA TGTGCCAGCAGTTACGCTGGGGACGGTAGCTCCTACGAGCAGTACTTC.

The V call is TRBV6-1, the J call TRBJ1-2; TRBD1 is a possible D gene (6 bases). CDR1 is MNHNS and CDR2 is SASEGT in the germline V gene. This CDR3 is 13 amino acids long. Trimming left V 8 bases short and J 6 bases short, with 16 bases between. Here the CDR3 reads CASRVGGGDGYTF. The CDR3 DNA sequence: TGTGCCAGCCGAGTTGGCGGGGGCGATGGCTACACCTTC.

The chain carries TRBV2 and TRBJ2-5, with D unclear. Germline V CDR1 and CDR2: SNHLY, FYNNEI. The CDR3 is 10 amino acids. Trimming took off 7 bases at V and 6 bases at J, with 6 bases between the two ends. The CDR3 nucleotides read TGTGCCAGCATGAGAAAGACCCAGTACTTC. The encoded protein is CASMRKTQYF. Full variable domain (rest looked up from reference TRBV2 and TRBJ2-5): EPEVTQTPSHQVTQMGQEVILRCVPISNHLYFYWYRQILGQKVEFLVSFYNNEISEKSEIFDDQFSVERPDGSNFTLKIRSTKLEDSAMYFCASMRKTQYFGPGTRLLVL.

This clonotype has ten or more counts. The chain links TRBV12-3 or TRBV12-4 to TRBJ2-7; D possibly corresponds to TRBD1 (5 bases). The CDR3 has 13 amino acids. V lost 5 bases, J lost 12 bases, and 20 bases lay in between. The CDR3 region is CASSHGMTAWGYF. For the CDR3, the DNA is TGTGCCAGCAGTCACGGAATGACAGCCTGGGGGTACTTC.

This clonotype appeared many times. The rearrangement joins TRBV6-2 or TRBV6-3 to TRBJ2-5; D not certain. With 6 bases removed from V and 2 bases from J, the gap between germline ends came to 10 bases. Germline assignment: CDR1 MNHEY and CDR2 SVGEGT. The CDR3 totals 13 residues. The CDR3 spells CASSPVRQETQYF. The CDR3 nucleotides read TGTGCCAGCAGCCCGGTGAGACAAGAGACCCAGTACTTC.

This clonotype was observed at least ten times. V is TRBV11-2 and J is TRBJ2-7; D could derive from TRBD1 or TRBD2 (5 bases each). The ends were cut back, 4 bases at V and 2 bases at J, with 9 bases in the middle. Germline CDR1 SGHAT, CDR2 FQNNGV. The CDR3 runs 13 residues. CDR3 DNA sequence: TGTGCCAGCAGCTCGGGGCACACCTACGAGCAGTACTTC. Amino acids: CASSSGHTYEQYF.

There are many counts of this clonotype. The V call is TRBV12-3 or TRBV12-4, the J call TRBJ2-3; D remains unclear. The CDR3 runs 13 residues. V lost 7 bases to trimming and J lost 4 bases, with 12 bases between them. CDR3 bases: TGTGCCAGCACGTTGGCCCCAGCAGATACGCAGTATTTT. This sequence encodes CASTLAPADTQYF.

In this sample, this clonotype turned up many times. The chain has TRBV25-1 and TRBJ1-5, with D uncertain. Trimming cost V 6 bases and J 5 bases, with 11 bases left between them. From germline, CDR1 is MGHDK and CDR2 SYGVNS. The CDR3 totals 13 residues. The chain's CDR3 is CASRAGSDQPQHF. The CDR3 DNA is TGTGCCAGCAGGGCCGGGTCTGATCAGCCCCAGCATTTT.

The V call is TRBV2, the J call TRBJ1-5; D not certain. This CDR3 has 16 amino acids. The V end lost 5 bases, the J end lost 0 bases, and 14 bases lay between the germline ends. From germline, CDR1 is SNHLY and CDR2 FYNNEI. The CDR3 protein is CASSFQRANSNQPQHF. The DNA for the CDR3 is TGTGCCAGCAGTTTCCAAAGGGCAAATAGCAATCAGCCCCAGCATTTT.

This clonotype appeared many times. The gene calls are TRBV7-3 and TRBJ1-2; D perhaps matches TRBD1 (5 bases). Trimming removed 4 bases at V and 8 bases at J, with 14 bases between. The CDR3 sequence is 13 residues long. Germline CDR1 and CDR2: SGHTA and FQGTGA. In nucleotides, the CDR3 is TGTGCCAGCAGCTCGGGGCCCGATTCGGGCTACACCTTC. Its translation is CASSSGPDSGYTF.

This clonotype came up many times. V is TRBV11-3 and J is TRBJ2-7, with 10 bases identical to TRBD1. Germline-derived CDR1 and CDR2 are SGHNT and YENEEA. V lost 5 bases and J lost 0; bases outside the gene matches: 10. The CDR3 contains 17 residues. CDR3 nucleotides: TGTGCCAGCAGCCACGGGACAGGGGAGGGGAGCTCCTACGAGCAGTACTTC. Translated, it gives CASSHGTGEGSSYEQYF.

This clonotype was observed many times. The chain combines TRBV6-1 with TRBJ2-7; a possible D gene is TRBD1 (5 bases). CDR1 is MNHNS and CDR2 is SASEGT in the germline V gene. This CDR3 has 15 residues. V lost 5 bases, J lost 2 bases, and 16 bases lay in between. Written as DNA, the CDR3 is TGTGCCAGCAGTCCTCTCCTGGACAACACCTACGAGCAGTACTTC. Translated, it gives CASSPLLDNTYEQYF.

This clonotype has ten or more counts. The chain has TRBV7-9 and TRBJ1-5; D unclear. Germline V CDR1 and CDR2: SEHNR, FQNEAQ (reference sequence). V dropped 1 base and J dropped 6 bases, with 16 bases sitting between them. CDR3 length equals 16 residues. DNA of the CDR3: TGTGCCAGCAGCTTAGTTCCCCAATGGTGGCGTCAGCCCCAGCATTTT. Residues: CASSLVPQWWRQPQHF.